The present entry profiles one TCR beta chain with its context. The antigen remains undetermined. Gene names are the mouse ones. With the read ending 1 residue before the CDR3 end, the germline J gene is used to fill in that end. The entry originates in a study of tissue T cells after allogeneic stem cell transplantation. The time point here: mouse harvest day 14 after allogeneic transplant. Tail vein injection delivered 10^7 T-cell-depleted bone marrow cells and 10^6 splenic CD5+ T cells. B6 (H2b) cells into BALB/c (H2d) mice; tissues taken at day 7 or 14. The study, taken as a whole, reports: Anatomically similar tissues had similar TCR repertoires within each patient.

Profiling relied on immunoSEQ multiplex PCR, and the TCRdb table lists in-frame clones only, not all of them. This sample yields 3,100 or so clones, of which under 45% are seen a single time; approximately 31% belongs to the top ten. The germline CDR1 and CDR2 sequences are SGHLS and HYDKME. V was shortened by 0 bases and J by 0 bases, with 6 bases between the two germline ends. This CDR3 contains 14 residues. The sequenced sample consisted of gut tissue. This rearrangement joins TRBV12-2 to TRBJ2-3; maybe TRBD2 (5 bases). The clonotype was recovered from a female BALB/c mouse given C57BL/6 T cells with graft-versus-host disease after an allogeneic hematopoietic cell transplant. The CDR3 reads CASSLLGSAETLYF. CDR3 bases read: TGTGCCAGCTCTCTCCTGGGAAGTGCAGAAACGCTGTAT.